Each of the 32 T cell receptor beta chains below was sequenced from the same sample in a study of tumor and adjacent non-tumor tissue in lung cancer. A modified ARM-PCR protocol with three rounds of nested PCR amplified TCRbeta. TCRdb used MiXCR to reprocess the multiplex PCR reads, holding one entry per CDR3 protein. The sample has approximately 100,000 distinct CDR3 sequences, more than 55% seen once. No cell sorting was done before RNA was extracted from the tissue. Distant lung tissue was collected more than 3 cm away from the tumor edge. Sample: distant non-tumor lung tissue. The receptor set was obtained from a man aged 25-40 years with non-small cell lung cancer.

In the case of this clonotype: This could be a read error, since a much larger clone is one nucleotide away. V is TRBV5-4 and J is TRBJ2-1; 12 bases line up with TRBD2. Germline-derived CDR1 and CDR2 are SGHNT and YYREEE (reference sequence). The J segment lost 7 bases and the V segment lost 4 bases, leaving 12 bases of the junction unmatched. This CDR3 is 17 amino acids long. CDR3 region: CASSPEGTSGWVNEQFF. CDR3 in DNA: TGTGCCAGCAGCCCGGAGGGGACTAGCGGGTGGGTAAATGAGCAGTTCTTC.

As for this clonotype: At one end, the junction sequence differs from germline, possibly due to a read error. The chain joins TRBV12-5 to TRBJ1-1; no definite D call. From germline, CDR1 is LGHNT and CDR2 FRNRAP. The CDR3 sequence is 13 residues long. Here the CDR3 DNA reads TGTACTAGTGGGCTTGAGTCCAACACTGAAGCTTTCTTT. It encodes CTSGLESNTEAFF.

This clonotype was found a few times. This chain uses TRBV20-1 with TRBJ1-1, with 7 bases that match TRBD1. Trimming at V came to 0 bases and at J to 4 bases, leaving 11 bases not matched to a gene. Germline lookup yields CDR1 DFQATT and CDR2 SNEGSKA (reference sequence). The CDR3 is 16 amino acids. CDR3 DNA: TGCAGTGCTAGAGACCCCCAAACAGGGGAAGGCACTGAAGCTTTCTTT. It encodes CSARDPQTGEGTEAFF.

By its share, this clonotype is hyperexpanded. This chain links TRBV20-1 with TRBJ2-1, with TRBD2 identical over 10 bases. Germline V lookup: CDR1 DFQATT, CDR2 SNEGSKA (reference sequence). Trimming cost V 6 bases and J 8 bases; bases outside gene matches: 13. This CDR3 is 15 amino acids long. The CDR3 DNA is TGCAGTGCCCTGACCGGGACTAGCGTTCTCCATGAGCAGTTCTTC. This gives the protein CSALTGTSVLHEQFF.

This clonotype was found many times. The chain carries TRBV6-5 and TRBJ1-5, with TRBD1 as a possible D gene (6 bases). The CDR3 consists of 15 residues. Trimming took 6 bases from V and 3 from J, leaving 15 bases between them. Germline V gene data show CDR1 as MNHEY and CDR2 as SVGAGI. CDR3 in DNA: TGTGCCAGCAGAGTAGGGGGACACAACAATCAGCCCCAGCATTTT. Translated: CASRVGGHNNQPQHF.

The rearrangement joins TRBV4-1 to TRBJ2-1; a possible D gene is TRBD2 (5 bases). The germline V gene encodes CDR1 MGHRA and CDR2 YSYEKL. The CDR3 has 13 amino acids. The CDR3 sequence: CSSSQDGGGKQFF. CDR3 DNA sequence: TGCAGCAGCAGCCAAGATGGAGGCGGAAAGCAGTTCTTC.

This clonotype came up a few times. The chain has TRBV19 and TRBJ2-5; tentatively, D is TRBD1 (7 bases). Germline V gene lookup returns CDR1 LNHDA and CDR2 SQIVND (reference sequence). This CDR3 comprises 14 residues. The V end was cut by 1 base, the J end by 4 bases, with 10 bases between. The CDR3 is CASSIGQGGETQYF. The CDR3, as DNA: TGTGCCAGTAGTATAGGGCAGGGGGGAGAGACCCAGTACTTC.

This chain joins TRBV29-1 and TRBJ1-2; weak D call: TRBD1 (5 bases). The CDR3 contains 15 residues. V was shortened by 5 bases and J by 11 bases, with 27 bases between the two germline ends. The germline CDR1 and CDR2 sequences are SQVTM and ANQGSEA. CDR3 bases: TGCAGCGTTCATGTGGGAGGGGCGATCCTGGGAGGTTACACCTTC. Translated, it gives CSVHVGGAILGGYTF.

In regard to this clonotype: In this CDR3 the conserved last residue, phenylalanine or tryptophan, is missing, so a read error is likely. The chain uses TRBV11-2 and TRBJ2-5; D might be TRBD1 (6 bases). Per the germline V gene, CDR1 is SGHAT and CDR2 is FQNNGV. This CDR3 spans 14 amino acids. CDR3 coding DNA: TGTACCAGCAGCCTAAACAGGGTCCAAGAGACCCAGTACATC. Protein sequence: CTSSLNRVQETQYI.

This clonotype was found once. The germline gene is not matched at one end of the junction; a read error may be the cause. This chain uses TRBV20-1 with TRBJ2-3; weak D call: TRBD2 (7 bases). Per the germline V gene, CDR1 is DFQATT and CDR2 is SNEGSKA (reference sequence). The CDR3 consists of 14 residues. The CDR3, as DNA: TGCAGTGTCGCCACTCCGGGGGGCACACATACGCAATATTTT. This codes for CSVATPGGTHTQYF.

About this clonotype: A read error may account for a junction end that differs from germline. V gene TRBV20-1 combines with J gene TRBJ2-5; 14 bases match TRBD2. Germline assignment: CDR1 DFQATT and CDR2 SNEGSKA (reference sequence). The CDR3 is 14 residues long. CDR3 bases: TGCATTGCTAGACTAGCGGGGGGGCAAGAGATCCAGTACTTC. Its protein is CIARLAGGQEIQYF.

This clonotype was detected a few times. A much larger clone differs from this one at a single base, so this may be a read error. V and J are TRBV4-1 and TRBJ2-7; the match to TRBD2 covers 9 bases. V lost 4 bases, J lost 6 bases, and 7 bases stayed unmatched. The CDR3 is 14 residues long. The V gene's germline CDR1 is MGHRA and CDR2 YSYEKL. CDR3 nucleotide sequence: TGCGCCAGCAGCCTAGGACTAGCGAGGCCCGAGCAGTACTTC. Translated: CASSLGLARPEQYF.

Details on this clonotype: As the CDR3 is not closed by the conserved phenylalanine or tryptophan, this likely results from a read error. This chain uses TRBV11-2 with TRBJ2-3; D may be TRBD1 or TRBD2 (5 bases each). Per the germline V gene, CDR1 is SGHAT and CDR2 is FQNNGV. The CDR3 sequence is 12 residues long. This CDR3 is CTSSAGALWQYI. For the CDR3, the DNA is TGTACCAGCAGCGCCGGGGCTTTGTGGCAGTATATT.

Note on this clonotype: The junction departs from the called germline gene at one end, perhaps through a read error. The chain is built from TRBV5-4 and TRBJ1-1; D remains unclear. The CDR3 extends over 13 amino acids. CDR1 SGHNT and CDR2 YYREEE come from the germline V gene (reference sequence). The CDR3 loop is CASSLDGVSEAFF. For the CDR3, the DNA is TGTGCCAGCAGCTTGGATGGGGTCTCTGAAGCCTTCTTT.

A word on this clonotype: A read error is possible here, since a much larger clone lies one base away. The chain is built from TRBV4-1 and TRBJ1-1, with 8 bases identical to TRBD1. The V segment lost 5 bases and the J segment 4 bases; nucleotides outside the gene matches: 9. CDR3 length: 15 residues. From germline, CDR1 is MGHRA and CDR2 YSYEKL. The CDR3 reads CASSGRQGKSTEAFF. CDR3 in DNA: TGCGCCAGCAGCGGACGACAGGGGAAGAGCACTGAAGCTTTCTTT.

The sample holds many counts of this clonotype. This chain uses TRBV11-3 with TRBJ2-7; TRBD2 agrees at 10 bases. The CDR3 runs to 14 residues. CDR1 is SGHNT, CDR2 YENEEA, per germline. Losses at the gene ends were 4 bases for V and 8 bases for J; bases not matched to a gene: 8. CDR3 nucleotide sequence: TGTGCCAGCAGCTCGACTAGCGGGTTCGCAAAGCAGTACTTC. Residues: CASSSTSGFAKQYF.

A note on this clonotype: The conserved phenylalanine or tryptophan is not found at the CDR3 terminus, so this likely reflects a read error. V gene TRBV11-2 combines with J gene TRBJ1-2, with TRBD1 matching 7 bases. From germline, CDR1 is SGHAT and CDR2 FQNNGV. The CDR3 consists of 15 residues. This chain's CDR3 is CARSFTTGAGNGYTY. The CDR3 bases are TGTGCCCGCAGCTTTACCACAGGGGCAGGGAATGGCTACACCTAC.

In its sample, this clonotype was seen a few times. A read error is possible here, since a much larger clone lies one base away. The gene calls are TRBV20-1 and TRBJ2-7; 8 bases are a match to TRBD1. Germline loops: CDR1 DFQATT, CDR2 SNEGSKA (reference sequence). The CDR3 spans 13 residues. The J segment lost 6 bases and the V segment lost 6 bases, leaving 10 bases of the junction unmatched. The CDR3 is CSATTGEEIEQYF. The CDR3 DNA sequence: TGCAGTGCCACGACAGGGGAAGAGATCGAGCAGTACTTC.

This clonotype came up many times. J is TRBJ2-4 and V is TRBV20-1; tentative D call: TRBD1 (6 bases). Trimming stripped 0 bases from V and 0 bases from J, with 21 bases between. The CDR3 is 19 amino acids. Germline lookup yields CDR1 DFQATT and CDR2 SNEGSKA (reference sequence). CDR3 bases: TGCAGTGCTAGAGAGGGTACAGGGATTGGGATCCTAGCCAAAAACATTCAGTACTTC. Amino acid sequence: CSAREGTGIGILAKNIQYF.

The rearrangement uses TRBV29-1 and TRBJ2-3; 10 positions match TRBD2. This CDR3 comprises 15 residues. Germline V CDR1 and CDR2: SQVTM, ANQGSEA. V dropped 4 bases and J dropped 14; count of bases not matched to a gene: 18. The CDR3 protein is CSVVISGRNSDTRYF. The CDR3 DNA follows: TGCAGCGTTGTAATTAGCGGGAGGAACTCAGATACCCGGTATTTT.

On this clonotype itself: The junction departs from the called germline gene at one end, perhaps through a read error. This chain joins TRBV11-2 and TRBJ2-2, with 9 bases aligning to TRBD1. Germline CDR1 SGHAT, CDR2 FQNNGV. This CDR3 is 17 amino acids long. The DNA of the CDR3 is TGTGCCAGCAACTTAGACAACAGGGGGCTTAACACTGGGGAGCTGTTTTTT. Amino acids: CASNLDNRGLNTGELFF.

For this clonotype: This may arise from a read error, as a much more abundant clone is one base away. The V call is TRBV5-4, the J call TRBJ2-1; D gene ambiguous. Germline V CDR1 and CDR2: SGHNT, YYREEE (reference sequence). CDR3 size: 12 residues. Trimming stripped 4 bases from V and 4 bases from J, with 6 bases between. As DNA, the CDR3 is TGTGCCAGCAGCGTAGTGTACAATGAGCAGTTCTTC. As protein: CASSVVYNEQFF.

In the case of this clonotype: One end of the junction does not line up with germline, which may come from a read error. This rearrangement joins TRBV11-2 to TRBJ1-1; D gene uncertain. The CDR3 spans 13 residues. Germline-derived CDR1 and CDR2 are SGHAT and FQNNGV. The CDR3 bases are TGCGCCGGCAGCTTAGCTCAGTACACTGAAGCTTTCTTT. This sequence encodes CAGSLAQYTEAFF.

A note on this clonotype: This may come from a read error, since a much larger clone is one base off. The chain combines TRBV10-2 with TRBJ2-3; 7 bases agree with TRBD2. The CDR3 totals 13 residues. Per germline, CDR1 WSHSY and CDR2 SAAADI. V lost 9 bases and J lost 6; bases outside the gene matches: 9. The CDR3 spells CARSEDGRDTQYF. In DNA, the CDR3 is TGCGCCAGAAGCGAAGACGGGAGGGATACGCAGTATTTT.

Turning to this clonotype: The junction and the germline gene differ at one end; a read error may be behind it. The rearrangement links TRBV6-2 or TRBV6-3 to TRBJ2-1; 11 nucleotides line up with TRBD2. The CDR3 loop spans 15 amino acids. CDR1 MNHEY and CDR2 SVGEGT come from the germline V gene. The CDR3 region is CASNHLLAGDNEQLF. DNA of the CDR3: TGTGCCAGCAACCACTTACTAGCGGGGGACAATGAGCAGCTCTTC.

With respect to this clonotype: A junction end diverges from the germline sequence, so it may reflect a read error. The rearrangement links TRBV28 to TRBJ2-3, with TRBD2 matching over 16 bases. The V gene's germline CDR1 is MDHEN and CDR2 SYDVKM. The CDR3 covers 20 residues. The CDR3 coding sequence is TGTGCCAGCAGTCCTGCCCCCGGGACTAGCGGGAGGGCCGGTACAGATACGAAGTATTTT. Its translation is CASSPAPGTSGRAGTDTKYF. The full variable domain, completed using reference TRBV28 and TRBJ2-3, is DVKVTQSSRYLVKRTGEKVFLECVQDMDHENMFWYRQDPGLGLRLIYFSYDVKMKEKGDIPEGYSVSREKKERFSLILESASTNQTSMYLCASSPAPGTSGRAGTDTKYFGPGTRLTVL.

The gene calls are TRBV20-1 and TRBJ2-2, with D unclear. The CDR3 sequence is 14 residues long. Germline values: CDR1 DFQATT, CDR2 SNEGSKA (reference sequence). V lost 5 bases and J lost 4, with 14 bases in between. The CDR3 region is CSADGPAFTGELFF. As DNA, the CDR3 is TGCAGTGCTGACGGACCAGCGTTCACCGGGGAGCTGTTTTTT.

This clonotype was found many times. The gene calls are TRBV24-1 and TRBJ2-7; TRBD1 matches at 7 bases. Per the germline V gene, CDR1 is KGHDR and CDR2 is SFDVKD. The CDR3 is 15 amino acids. V shed 3 bases and J 3 bases; nucleotides not matched to a gene: 7. Here the CDR3 reads CATSDTGTAVYEQYF. CDR3 in DNA: TGTGCCACCAGTGATACCGGGACAGCAGTCTACGAGCAGTACTTC.

V and J are TRBV11-2 and TRBJ2-7; 9 bases align to TRBD1. Germline-derived CDR1 and CDR2 are SGHAT and FQNNGV. The CDR3 is 15 amino acids. V gave up 7 bases and J gave up 2 bases; unmatched junction bases: 9. CDR3 nucleotide sequence: TGTGCCAGCACCGATTACAGGACAGGGGCCTACGAGCAGTACTTC. Residues: CASTDYRTGAYEQYF.

The chain uses TRBV29-1 and TRBJ2-6; D might be TRBD1 or TRBD2, each matching 5 bases. The CDR3 consists of 14 residues. Germline-derived CDR1 and CDR2 are SQVTM and ANQGSEA. The CDR3 nucleotides are TGCAGTGTCGGGGCTGCCTCTGGGGCCAACGTCCTGACTTTC. Its protein product is CSVGAASGANVLTF.

This clonotype was detected only once. One end of the junction varies from germline; a read error may be responsible. The rearrangement uses TRBV6-6 and TRBJ1-5, with D possibly being TRBD1 (6 bases). The germline V gene has CDR1 MNHNY and CDR2 SVGAGI (reference sequence). The CDR3 is 13 amino acids. The CDR3 DNA sequence: TGTGCCAGCTCTGGACAGAGCAATCGGCCCCAGCATTTT. Encoded protein: CASSGQSNRPQHF.

Regarding this clonotype: It may be a read error: a sequence one base away is much more abundant. The rearrangement links TRBV11-2 to TRBJ2-7, with 9 bases aligning to TRBD1. CDR1 and CDR2 from the germline V gene are SGHAT and FQNNGV. The CDR3 loop spans 12 amino acids. Written as DNA, the CDR3 is TGTGCCAGCAGCTACAGGGGGCACGATCAGTACTTC. Translation gives CASSYRGHDQYF.